This T cell receptor (beta chain) was captured by sequencing in a study of T cells in Graves' hyperthyroidism and ophthalmopathy (dated by TCRdb to the late 2010s). Broadly, across the study: Peripheral blood samples were taken at the time of initial diagnosis, prior to any treatment. The paper reports TCR Vbeta CDR3 sequencing of some 140 peripheral blood samples: over 40 ophthalmopathy, under 85 hyperthyroidism and roughly 17 progressor patients. TCR V-J signatures able to tell the groups apart were searched for in a discovery cohort of 100 patients, of whom under 45 had Graves' ophthalmopathy and 57 had stable Graves' hyperthyroidism. Thyroid tissue and blood T-cell repertoires from six Graves' hyperthyroidism patients were also compared in the study. The 95 to 100 discovery patients were randomly divided into training and test sets at a 7:3 ratio. Once sampling was done, hyperthyroidism patients were given methimazole at a starting dose of 30 mg daily, whereas ophthalmopathy patients were given high-dose intravenous methylprednisolone. Prospective prediction of ophthalmopathy was tested in an independent validation cohort consisting of about 19 hyperthyroidism patients and approximately 16 patients who later progressed to ophthalmopathy.

This clonotype was detected ten times or more. The antigen it binds to is not known. At one of its ends the junction is not consistent with the germline gene, which may arise from a read error. Stable Graves' hyperthyroidism was defined as no progression to ophthalmopathy during 18 months of follow-up. Hyperthyroidism patients were newly diagnosed, with disease duration under 2 months, and aged 18 to 65 years. Exclusion was applied to patients with uncontrolled infections, other autoimmune diseases, pregnancy or lactation. Diagnoses were based on clinical symptoms, serum thyroxine and TRAb, thyroid ultrasound and orbital computed tomography. PBMCs were isolated from 8 to 10 ml of fresh peripheral blood by Ficoll-Paque density gradient centrifugation. Total RNA was extracted with Trizol reagent, and quality was checked on an Agilent 2100 Bioanalyzer. TCR beta CDR3 regions were amplified from RNA transcripts. The first round of RT-PCR for the TCR CDR3 was performed with the HTBI primer set and the Qiagen OneStep RT-PCR kit. Libraries were constructed in a second round of multiplex PCR, after which size selection and purification were carried out. Sequencing of the libraries was done on an Illumina HiSeq2000 using paired-end 100 bp reads. The paper's data handling went like this. Raw data were processed with SOAPnuke, discarding reads with adapters, uncalled bases, mean Phred below 15, or no exact constant-primer or identifier match. High-quality paired reads were merged using COPE v1.2.5, and each unique nucleotide sequence was defined as a clonotype. MiTCR v1.1 was used to align the clonotypes against IMGT TRBV, TRBD and TRBJ reference segments. Analysis was restricted to V-J combinations with a frequency above 0.0001, which covered roughly 99% of repertoires. A TCS score was defined as the ratio between F50 (clonal expansion) and ExV (chaos), using BLOSUM62-based TCRdist between CDR3 peptides within each V-J. Welch's t-statistics and random forest reduced just over 500 V-J features to 13, which were used in a naive Bayes classifier (R e1071). The Morisita-Horn index was used to measure how similar the thyroid and blood repertoires were. In-frame beta chains were kept once TCRdb had trimmed the public reads at Q25 with fastp and called clones with MiXCR. Records with the same CDR3 protein are collapsed into one entry carrying the most frequent genes and DNA. TCRdb, not the authors, supplied the V and J calls. This sample gives hundreds of thousands of distinct CDR3 sequences in total; 35% to 40% of them show up just once. Approximately 10% of the sample lies in the top ten.

From the germline V gene (reference sequence), CDR1 is SSHAT and CDR2 is FNYEAQ. The cysteine opens and the phenylalanine closes a CDR3 of 15 amino acids. Here the CDR3 DNA is all that survives: 45 bases in frame from base 1. Study-wide findings and limitations: Most expanded thyroid clonotypes (frequency above 0.001) were also detected in blood, a finding suggesting that blood repertoires may reflect thyroid immune responses. In validation, progression to ophthalmopathy was predicted by the model with 65% to 71% sensitivity and just over 72% specificity, a median of approximately 6.5 months before onset. A model built on a 13 V-J signature distinguished ophthalmopathy from stable hyperthyroidism, reaching roughly 88% sensitivity and 81.08% specificity in cross-validation and 80%/75% in testing. Sample size was not statistically predetermined, and investigators were not blinded to group allocation.

Sequencing was carried out using blood. The TCR sequence derives from a man aged 18 to 29 with Graves' hyperthyroidism. Recombination linked TRBV7-7 to TRBJ2-5; the D call could be TRBD1 or TRBD2, with each sharing 5 bases. The CDR3 in this case is CASSLVMGDQETQYF. The nucleotide sequence reads as follows: TGTGCTAGCAGCTTAGTGATGGGGGACCAAGAGACCCAGTACTTC.